This TCR beta chain came from a study of glioma-infiltrating T cells. The study, taken as a whole, reports: Non-neoplastic patients had below-expected tissue-blood divergence, while all gliomas exceeded expectation.

Amplification of TCR alpha and beta CDR3 regions from RNA used iRepertoire nested multiplex PCR. TCRdb redid the calling of the multiplex PCR reads with MiXCR, one entry per CDR3 protein. The sample contains about 89,000 distinct CDR3 sequences, about a quarter of which appear only once. This clonotype appeared many times. The antigen remains undetermined. With 6 bases removed from V and 0 bases from J, the gap between germline ends came to 11 bases. Per the germline V gene, CDR1 is MNHEY and CDR2 is SVGEGT. CDR3 length equals 14 residues. The sequencing input was glioma tissue, nonneoplastic brain tissue, or PBMCs (not recorded which). This clonotype originated in a human donor with low-grade glioma or glioblastoma, undergoing nonglioma brain surgery, or in good health (not recorded which). The chain carries TRBV6-2 or TRBV6-3 and TRBJ1-2; D unresolved. As DNA, the CDR3 is TGTGCCAGCAGCGACGGTATACCTAACTATGGCTACACCTTC. Protein product: CASSDGIPNYGYTF.